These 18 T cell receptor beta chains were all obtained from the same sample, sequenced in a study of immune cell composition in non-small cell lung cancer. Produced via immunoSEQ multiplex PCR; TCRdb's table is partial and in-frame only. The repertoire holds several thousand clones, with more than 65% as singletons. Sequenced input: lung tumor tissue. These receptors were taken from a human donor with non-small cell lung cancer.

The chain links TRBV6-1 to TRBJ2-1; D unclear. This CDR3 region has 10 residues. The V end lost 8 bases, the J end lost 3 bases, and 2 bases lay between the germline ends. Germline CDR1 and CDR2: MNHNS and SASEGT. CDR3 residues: CASLYNEQFF. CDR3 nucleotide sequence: TGTGCCAGCCTCTACAATGAGCAGTTCTTC.

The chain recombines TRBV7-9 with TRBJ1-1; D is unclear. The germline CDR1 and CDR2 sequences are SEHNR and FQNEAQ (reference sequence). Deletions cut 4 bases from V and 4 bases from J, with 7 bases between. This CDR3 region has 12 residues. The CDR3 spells CASSSQFTEAFF. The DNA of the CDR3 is TGTGCCAGCAGCTCCCAATTCACTGAAGCTTTCTTT.

The CDR3 bases are TGTGCCAGCAGCTTGGACGGACAGGCGCCTTTGGGGGGCTACACCTTC. It encodes CASSLDGQAPLGGYTF. The rearrangement joins TRBV11-1 to TRBJ1-2; 7 bases are shared with TRBD1. This CDR3 has 16 amino acids. Per the germline V gene, CDR1 is SGHAT and CDR2 is FQDESV (reference sequence). J lost 8 bases, V lost 3 bases, and 15 bases had no gene match.

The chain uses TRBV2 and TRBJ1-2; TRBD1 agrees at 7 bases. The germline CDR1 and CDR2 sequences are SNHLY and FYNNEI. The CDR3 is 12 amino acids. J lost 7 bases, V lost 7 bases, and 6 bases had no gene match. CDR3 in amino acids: CASKQGTAGYTF. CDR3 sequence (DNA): TGTGCCAGCAAACAAGGGACAGCTGGCTACACCTTC. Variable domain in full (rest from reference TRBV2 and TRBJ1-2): EPEVTQTPSHQVTQMGQEVILRCVPISNHLYFYWYRQILGQKVEFLVSFYNNEISEKSEIFDDQFSVERPDGSNFTLKIRSTKLEDSAMYFCASKQGTAGYTFGSGTRLTVV.

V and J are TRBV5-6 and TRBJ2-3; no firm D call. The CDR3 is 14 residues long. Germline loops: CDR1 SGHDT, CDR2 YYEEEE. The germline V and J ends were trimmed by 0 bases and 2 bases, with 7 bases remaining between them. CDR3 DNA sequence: TGTGCCAGCAGCTTGGGTGGCCACACAGATACGCAGTATTTT. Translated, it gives CASSLGGHTDTQYF.

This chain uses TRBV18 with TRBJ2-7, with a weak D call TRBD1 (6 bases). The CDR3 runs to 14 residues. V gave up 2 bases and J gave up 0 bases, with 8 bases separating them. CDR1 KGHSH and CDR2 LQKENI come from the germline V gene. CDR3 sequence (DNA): TGTGCCAGCTCACCAACAGGGATCTCCTACGAGCAGTACTTC. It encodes CASSPTGISYEQYF.

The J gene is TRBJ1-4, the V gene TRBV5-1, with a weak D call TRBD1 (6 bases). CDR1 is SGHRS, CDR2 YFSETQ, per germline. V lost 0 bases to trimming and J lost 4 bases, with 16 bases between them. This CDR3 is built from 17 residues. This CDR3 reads CASSLAPTDSRNEKLFF. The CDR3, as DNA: TGCGCCAGCAGCTTGGCCCCTACGGACAGCCGTAATGAAAAACTGTTTTTT.

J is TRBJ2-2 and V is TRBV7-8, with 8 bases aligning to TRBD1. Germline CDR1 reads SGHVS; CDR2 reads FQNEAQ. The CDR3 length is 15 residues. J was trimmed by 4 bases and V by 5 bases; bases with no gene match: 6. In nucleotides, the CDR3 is TGTGCCAGCAGCCGCGACAGGGGTGGCACCGGGGAGCTGTTTTTT. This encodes CASSRDRGGTGELFF.

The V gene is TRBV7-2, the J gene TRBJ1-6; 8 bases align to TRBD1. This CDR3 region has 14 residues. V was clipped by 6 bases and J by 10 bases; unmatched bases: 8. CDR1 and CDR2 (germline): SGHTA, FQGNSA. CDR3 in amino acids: CASSPATGVSPLHF. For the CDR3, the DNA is TGTGCCAGCAGTCCCGCGACAGGGGTATCACCCCTCCACTTT.

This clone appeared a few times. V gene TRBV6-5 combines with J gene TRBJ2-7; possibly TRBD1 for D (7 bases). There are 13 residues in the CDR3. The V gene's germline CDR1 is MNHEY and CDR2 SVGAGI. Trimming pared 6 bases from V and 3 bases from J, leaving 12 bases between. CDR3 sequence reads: CASRRGQLYEQYF. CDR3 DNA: TGTGCCAGCAGGCGGGGACAGCTCTACGAGCAGTACTTC.

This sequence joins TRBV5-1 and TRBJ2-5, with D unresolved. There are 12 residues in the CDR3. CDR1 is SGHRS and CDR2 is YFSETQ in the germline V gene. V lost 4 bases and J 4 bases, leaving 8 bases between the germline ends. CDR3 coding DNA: TGCGCCAGCAGCCTCAGGCGAGAGACCCAGTACTTC. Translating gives CASSLRRETQYF.

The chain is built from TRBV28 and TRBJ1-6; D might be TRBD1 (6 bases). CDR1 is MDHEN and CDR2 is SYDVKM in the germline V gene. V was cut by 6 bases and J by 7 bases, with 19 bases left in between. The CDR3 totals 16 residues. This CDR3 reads CASRTRTAFQNSPLHF. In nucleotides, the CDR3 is TGTGCCAGCAGAACACGGACAGCATTCCAAAATTCACCCCTCCACTTT.

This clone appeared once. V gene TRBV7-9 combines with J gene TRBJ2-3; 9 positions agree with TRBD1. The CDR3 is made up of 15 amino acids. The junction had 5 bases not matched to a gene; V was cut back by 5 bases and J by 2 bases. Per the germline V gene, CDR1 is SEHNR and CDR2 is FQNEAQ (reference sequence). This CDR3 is CASSKGTGNTDTQYF. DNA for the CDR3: TGTGCCAGCAGCAAGGGGACAGGGAACACAGATACGCAGTATTTT. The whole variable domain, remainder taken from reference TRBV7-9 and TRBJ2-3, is DTGVSQNPRHKITKRGQNVTFRCDPISEHNRLYWYRQTLGQGPEFLTYFQNEAQLEKSRLLSDRFSAERPKGSFSTLEIQRTEQGDSAMYLCASSKGTGNTDTQYFGPGTRLTVL.

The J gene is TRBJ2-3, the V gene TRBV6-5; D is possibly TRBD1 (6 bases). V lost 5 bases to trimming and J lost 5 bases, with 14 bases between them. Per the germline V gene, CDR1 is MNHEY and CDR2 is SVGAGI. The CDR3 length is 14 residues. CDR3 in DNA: TGTGCCAGCAGTGATGCCGGGACACTAGATACGCAGTATTTT. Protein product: CASSDAGTLDTQYF.

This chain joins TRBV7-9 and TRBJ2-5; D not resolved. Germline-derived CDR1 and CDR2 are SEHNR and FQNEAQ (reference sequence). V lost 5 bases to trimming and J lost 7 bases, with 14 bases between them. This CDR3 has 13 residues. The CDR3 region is CASSVEASTTQYF. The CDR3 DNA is TGTGCCAGCAGCGTAGAGGCTAGTACGACCCAGTACTTC.

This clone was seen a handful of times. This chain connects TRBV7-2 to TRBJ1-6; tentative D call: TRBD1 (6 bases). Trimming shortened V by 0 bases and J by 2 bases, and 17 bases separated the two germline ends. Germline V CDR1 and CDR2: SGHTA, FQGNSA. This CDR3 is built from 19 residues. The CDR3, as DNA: TGTGCCAGCAGCTTAGCGGGAATGGGGGGGCGAGCCTATAATTCACCCCTCCACTTT. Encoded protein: CASSLAGMGGRAYNSPLHF.

CDR3 loop: CASSLAVRAGELFF. The CDR3 DNA is TGTGCCAGCAGCTTAGCGGTACGGGCCGGGGAGCTGTTTTTT. J is TRBJ2-2 and V is TRBV7-6; D unresolved. The germline gives CDR1 SGHVS, CDR2 FNYEAQ. The CDR3 has 14 residues. The ends were cut back, 0 bases at V and 6 bases at J, with 8 bases in the middle. Based on the CDR3 plus reference TRBV7-6 and TRBJ2-2, the full variable domain is GAGVSQSPRYKVTKRGQDVALRCDPISGHVSLYWYRQALGQGPEFLTYFNYEAQQDKSGLPNDRFSAERPEGSISTLTIQRTEQRDSAMYRCASSLAVRAGELFFGEGSRLTVL.

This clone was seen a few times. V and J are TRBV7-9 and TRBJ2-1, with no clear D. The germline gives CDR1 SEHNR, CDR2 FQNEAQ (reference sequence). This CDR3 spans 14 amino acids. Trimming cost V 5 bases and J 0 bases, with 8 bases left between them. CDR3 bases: TGTGCCAGCAGCCTTCGGAGCTCCTACAATGAGCAGTTCTTC. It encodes CASSLRSSYNEQFF.